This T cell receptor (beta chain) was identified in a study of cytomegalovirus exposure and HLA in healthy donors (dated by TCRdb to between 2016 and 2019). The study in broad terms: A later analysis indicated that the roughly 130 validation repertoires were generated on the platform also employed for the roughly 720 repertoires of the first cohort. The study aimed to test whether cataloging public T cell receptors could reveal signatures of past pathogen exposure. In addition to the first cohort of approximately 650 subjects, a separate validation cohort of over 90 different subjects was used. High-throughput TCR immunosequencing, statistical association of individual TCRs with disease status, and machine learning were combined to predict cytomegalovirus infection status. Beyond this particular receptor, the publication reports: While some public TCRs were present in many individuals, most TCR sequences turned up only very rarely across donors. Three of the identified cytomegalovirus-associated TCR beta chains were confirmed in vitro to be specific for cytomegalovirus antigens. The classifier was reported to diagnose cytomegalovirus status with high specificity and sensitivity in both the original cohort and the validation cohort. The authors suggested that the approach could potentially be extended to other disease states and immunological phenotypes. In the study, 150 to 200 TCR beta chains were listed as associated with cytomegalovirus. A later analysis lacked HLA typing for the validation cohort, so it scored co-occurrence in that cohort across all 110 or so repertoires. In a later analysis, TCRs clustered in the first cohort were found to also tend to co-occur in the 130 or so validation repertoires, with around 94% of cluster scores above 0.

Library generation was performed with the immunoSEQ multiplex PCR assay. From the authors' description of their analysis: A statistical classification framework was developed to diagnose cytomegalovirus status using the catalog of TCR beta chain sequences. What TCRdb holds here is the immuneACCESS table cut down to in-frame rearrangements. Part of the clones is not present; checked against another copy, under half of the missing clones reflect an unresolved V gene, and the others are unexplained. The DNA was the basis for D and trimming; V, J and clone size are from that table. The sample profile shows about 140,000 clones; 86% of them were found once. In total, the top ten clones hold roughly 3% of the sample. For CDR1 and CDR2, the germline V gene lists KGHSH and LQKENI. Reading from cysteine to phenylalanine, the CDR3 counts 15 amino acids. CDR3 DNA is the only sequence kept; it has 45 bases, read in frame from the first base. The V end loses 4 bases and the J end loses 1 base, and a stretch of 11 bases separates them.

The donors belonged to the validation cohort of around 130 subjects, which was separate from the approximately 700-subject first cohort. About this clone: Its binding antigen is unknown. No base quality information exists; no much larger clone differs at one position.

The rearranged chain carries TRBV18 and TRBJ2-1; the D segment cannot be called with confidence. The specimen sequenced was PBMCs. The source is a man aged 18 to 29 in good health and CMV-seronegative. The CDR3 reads CASSLLDLSYNEQFF. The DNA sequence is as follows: TGTGCCAGCTCACTGCTAGACCTATCCTACAATGAGCAGTTCTTC.